A selection of T cell receptor beta chains follows, all from one sample in a study of T cells in Graves' hyperthyroidism and ophthalmopathy. TCRdb reprocessed the multiplex PCR reads via MiXCR and lists one record per CDR3 protein. Of roughly 300,000 distinct CDR3 sequences in the sample, 14% were seen once. Material: blood. These receptors were taken from a woman younger than 45 with Graves' hyperthyroidism. CDR3s leave out the opening cysteine and the closing phenylalanine or tryptophan.

cdr3_aa: ASSPRASYEQY; j_call: TRBJ2-7; v_call: TRBV27
cdr3_aa: ASSQAAANHGYT; j_call: TRBJ1-2; v_call: TRBV3-1
cdr3_aa: ASSPTSAMNEQY; j_call: TRBJ2-7; v_call: TRBV6-2/TRBV6-3
cdr3_aa: ASSHLPTATGELF; j_call: TRBJ2-2; v_call: TRBV28
cdr3_aa: SARIFPGLAVHTDTQY; j_call: TRBJ2-3; v_call: TRBV20-1
cdr3_aa: ASSTDRHPRD; j_call: TRBJ2-5; v_call: TRBV12-3/TRBV12-4
cdr3_aa: ASSVGQAAAGELF; j_call: TRBJ2-2; v_call: TRBV7-9
cdr3_aa: ASTAGTAYGYT; j_call: TRBJ1-2; v_call: TRBV6-2/TRBV6-3
cdr3_aa: ASSQVDSGDFYEQY; j_call: TRBJ2-7; v_call: TRBV4-2
cdr3_aa: ASSDLKETTYNEQF; j_call: TRBJ2-1; v_call: TRBV2
cdr3_aa: ASSSTGARGGSNQPQH; j_call: TRBJ1-5; v_call: TRBV6-1
cdr3_aa: SARKRTGSMNTEAF; j_call: TRBJ1-1; v_call: TRBV20-1
cdr3_aa: ASAMMETQY; j_call: TRBJ2-5; v_call: TRBV2
cdr3_aa: SARGTTGEQY; j_call: TRBJ2-7; v_call: TRBV20-1
cdr3_aa: ASSESVSYEQY; j_call: TRBJ2-7; v_call: TRBV6-1
cdr3_aa: ASSSMMLLGYGYT; j_call: TRBJ1-2; v_call: TRBV12-3/TRBV12-4
cdr3_aa: SARLQRPEAF; j_call: TRBJ1-1; v_call: TRBV20-1
cdr3_aa: SARDGSQSSYEQY; j_call: TRBJ2-7; v_call: TRBV20-1
cdr3_aa: ASSEYLAGATDTQY; j_call: TRBJ2-3; v_call: TRBV25-1
cdr3_aa: ASSSLANNEQY; j_call: TRBJ2-7; v_call: TRBV5-1
cdr3_aa: ASSSPDGEAYNEQF; j_call: TRBJ2-1; v_call: TRBV13
cdr3_aa: ASKIPAPQETQY; j_call: TRBJ2-5; v_call: TRBV7-2
cdr3_aa: ASSPGTGGYNEQF; j_call: TRBJ2-1; v_call: TRBV14
cdr3_aa: ASSADRSSPEAF; j_call: TRBJ1-1; v_call: TRBV2
cdr3_aa: ASSQDGRASYNEQF; j_call: TRBJ2-1; v_call: TRBV14
cdr3_aa: ASSLTPGLAAQETQY; j_call: TRBJ2-5; v_call: TRBV5-1
cdr3_aa: SSTLAGVDYEQY; j_call: TRBJ2-7; v_call: TRBV20-1
cdr3_aa: ASSIVPGRVNTEAF; j_call: TRBJ1-1; v_call: TRBV19
cdr3_aa: ASWGQGVDTQY; j_call: TRBJ2-3; v_call: TRBV2
cdr3_aa: ATSDFDYGYT; j_call: TRBJ1-2; v_call: TRBV24-1
cdr3_aa: ASSYLERVDTQY; j_call: TRBJ2-3; v_call: TRBV7-2